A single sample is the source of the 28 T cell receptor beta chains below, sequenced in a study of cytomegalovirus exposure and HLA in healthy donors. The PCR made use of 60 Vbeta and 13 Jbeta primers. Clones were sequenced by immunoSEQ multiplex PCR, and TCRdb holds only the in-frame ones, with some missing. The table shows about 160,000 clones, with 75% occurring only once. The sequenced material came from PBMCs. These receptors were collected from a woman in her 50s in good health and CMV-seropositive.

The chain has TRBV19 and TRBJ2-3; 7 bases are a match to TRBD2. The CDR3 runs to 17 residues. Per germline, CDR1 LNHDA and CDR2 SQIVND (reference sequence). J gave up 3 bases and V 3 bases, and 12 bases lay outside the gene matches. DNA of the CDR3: TGTGCCAGTAGTATTGATGTGGGGAGGGTGTGGACAGATACGCAGTATTTT. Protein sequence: CASSIDVGRVWTDTQYF.

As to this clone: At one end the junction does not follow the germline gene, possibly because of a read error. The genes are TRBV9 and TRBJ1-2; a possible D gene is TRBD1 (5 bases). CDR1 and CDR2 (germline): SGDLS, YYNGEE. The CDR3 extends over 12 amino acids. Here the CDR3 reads CASSGSIGQARF. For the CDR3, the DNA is TGTGCCAGCAGCGGCTCAATAGGACAAGCCCGCTTC.

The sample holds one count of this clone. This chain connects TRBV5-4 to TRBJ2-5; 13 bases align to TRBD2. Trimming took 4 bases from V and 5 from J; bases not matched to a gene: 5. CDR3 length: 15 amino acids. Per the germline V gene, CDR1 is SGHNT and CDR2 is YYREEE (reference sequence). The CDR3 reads CASSQTSGGRETQYF. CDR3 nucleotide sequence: TGTGCCAGCAGCCAGACTAGCGGGGGGCGCGAGACCCAGTACTTC.

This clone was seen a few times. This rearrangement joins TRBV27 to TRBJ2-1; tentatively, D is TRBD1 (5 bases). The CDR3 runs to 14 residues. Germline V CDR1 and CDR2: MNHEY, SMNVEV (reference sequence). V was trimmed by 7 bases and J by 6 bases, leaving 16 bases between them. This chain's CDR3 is CASTASQGFNEQFF. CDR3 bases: TGTGCCAGCACCGCTTCCCAGGGATTCAATGAGCAGTTCTTC.

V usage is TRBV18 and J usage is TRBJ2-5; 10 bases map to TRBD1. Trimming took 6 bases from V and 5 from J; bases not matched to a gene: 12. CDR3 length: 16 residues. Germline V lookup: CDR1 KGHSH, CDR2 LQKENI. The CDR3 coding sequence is TGTGCCAGCTCTTACATAAGACAGGGGGCGCGGGAGACCCAGTACTTC. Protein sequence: CASSYIRQGARETQYF. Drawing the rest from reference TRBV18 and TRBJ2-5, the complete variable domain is NAGVMQNPRHLVRRRGQEARLRCSPMKGHSHVYWYRQLPEEGLKFMVYLQKENIIDESGMPKERFSAEFPKEGPSILRIQQVVRGDSAAYFCASSYIRQGARETQYFGPGTRLLVL.

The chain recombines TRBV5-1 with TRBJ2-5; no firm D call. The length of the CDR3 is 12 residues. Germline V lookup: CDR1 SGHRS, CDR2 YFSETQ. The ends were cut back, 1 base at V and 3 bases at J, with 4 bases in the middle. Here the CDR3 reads CASSLTEETQYF. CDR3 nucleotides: TGCGCCAGCAGCTTGACAGAAGAGACCCAGTACTTC. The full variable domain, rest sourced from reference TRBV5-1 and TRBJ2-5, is KAGVTQTPRYLIKTRGQQVTLSCSPISGHRSVSWYQQTPGQGLQFLFEYFSETQRNKGNFPGRFSGRQFSNSRSEMNVSTLELGDSALYLCASSLTEETQYFGPGTRLLVL.

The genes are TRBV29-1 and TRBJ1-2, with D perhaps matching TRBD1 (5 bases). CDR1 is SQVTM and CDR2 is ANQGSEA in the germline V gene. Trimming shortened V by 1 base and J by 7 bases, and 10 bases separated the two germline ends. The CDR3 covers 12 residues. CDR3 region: CSVEGQGAGYTF. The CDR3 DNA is TGCAGCGTTGAAGGCCAGGGTGCTGGCTACACCTTC.

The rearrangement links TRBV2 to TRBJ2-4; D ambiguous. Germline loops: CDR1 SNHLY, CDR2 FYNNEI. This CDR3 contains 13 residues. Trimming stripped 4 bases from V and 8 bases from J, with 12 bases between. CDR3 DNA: TGTGCCAGCAGTGGCCTAGTCCCAGACATTCAGTACTTC. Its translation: CASSGLVPDIQYF.

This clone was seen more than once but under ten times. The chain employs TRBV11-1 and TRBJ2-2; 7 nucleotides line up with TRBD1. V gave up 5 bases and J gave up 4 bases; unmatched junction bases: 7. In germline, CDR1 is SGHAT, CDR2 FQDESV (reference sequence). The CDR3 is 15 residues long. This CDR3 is CASSPTGLGTGELFF. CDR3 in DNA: TGTGCCAGCAGCCCGACAGGGTTAGGCACCGGGGAGCTGTTTTTT.

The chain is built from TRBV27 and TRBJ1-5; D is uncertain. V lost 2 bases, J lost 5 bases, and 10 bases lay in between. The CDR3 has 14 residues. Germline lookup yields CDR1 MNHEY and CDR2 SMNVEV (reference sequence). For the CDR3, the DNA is TGTGCCAGCAGTTTAGCATACAGCTATCAGCCCCAGCATTTT. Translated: CASSLAYSYQPQHF.

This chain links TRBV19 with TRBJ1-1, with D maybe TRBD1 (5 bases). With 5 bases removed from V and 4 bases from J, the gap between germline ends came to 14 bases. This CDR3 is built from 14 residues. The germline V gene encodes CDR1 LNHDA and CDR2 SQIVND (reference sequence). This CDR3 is CASSLQGESTEAFF. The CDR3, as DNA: TGTGCCAGTAGTTTGCAGGGTGAAAGCACTGAAGCTTTCTTT.

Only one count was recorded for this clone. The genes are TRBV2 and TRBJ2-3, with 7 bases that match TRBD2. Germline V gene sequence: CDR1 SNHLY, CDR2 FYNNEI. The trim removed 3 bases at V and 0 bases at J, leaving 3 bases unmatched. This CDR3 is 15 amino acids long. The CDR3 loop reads CASSDGGISTDTQYF. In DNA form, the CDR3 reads TGTGCCAGCAGTGACGGGGGGATTAGCACAGATACGCAGTATTTT.

The CDR3 protein is CASSPGLGRNTEAFF. In DNA, the CDR3 is TGTGCCAGCAGCCCCGGGTTGGGGCGGAACACTGAAGCTTTCTTT. The chain carries TRBV7-3 and TRBJ1-1; D perhaps matches TRBD1 (5 bases). Trimming pared 5 bases from V and 1 base from J, leaving 14 bases between. In germline, CDR1 is SGHTA, CDR2 FQGTGA. CDR3 size: 15 residues.

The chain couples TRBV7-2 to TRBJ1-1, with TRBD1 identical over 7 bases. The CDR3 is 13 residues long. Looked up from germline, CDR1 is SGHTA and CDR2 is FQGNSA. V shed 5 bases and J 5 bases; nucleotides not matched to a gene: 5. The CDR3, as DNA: TGTGCCAGCAGCACGGGACAGAGGACTGAAGCTTTCTTT. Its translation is CASSTGQRTEAFF.

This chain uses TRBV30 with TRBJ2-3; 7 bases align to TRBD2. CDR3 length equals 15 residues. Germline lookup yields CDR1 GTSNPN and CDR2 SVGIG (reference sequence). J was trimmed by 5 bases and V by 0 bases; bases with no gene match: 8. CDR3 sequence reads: CAWSVVSSGGDTQYF. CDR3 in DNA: TGTGCCTGGAGTGTTGTGTCTAGCGGTGGAGATACGCAGTATTTT.

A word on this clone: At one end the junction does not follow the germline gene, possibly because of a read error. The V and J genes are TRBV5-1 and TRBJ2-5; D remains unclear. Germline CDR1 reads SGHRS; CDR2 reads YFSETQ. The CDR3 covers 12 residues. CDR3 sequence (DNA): TGCGCCAGCGGCTTGGTGCGGGAGACCCAGTACTTC. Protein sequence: CASGLVRETQYF.

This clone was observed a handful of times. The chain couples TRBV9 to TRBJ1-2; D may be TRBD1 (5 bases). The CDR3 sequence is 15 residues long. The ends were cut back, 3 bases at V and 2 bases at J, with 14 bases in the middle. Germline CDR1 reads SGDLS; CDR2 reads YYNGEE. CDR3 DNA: TGTGCCAGCAGCGGCTTGGGGCAGACCAACTATGGCTACACCTTC. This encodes CASSGLGQTNYGYTF.

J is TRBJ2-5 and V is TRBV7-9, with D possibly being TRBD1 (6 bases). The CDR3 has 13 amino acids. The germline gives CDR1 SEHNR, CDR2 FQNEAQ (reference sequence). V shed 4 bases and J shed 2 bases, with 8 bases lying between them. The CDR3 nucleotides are TGTGCCAGCAGCTGGGGGCATCAAGAGACCCAGTACTTC. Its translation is CASSWGHQETQYF. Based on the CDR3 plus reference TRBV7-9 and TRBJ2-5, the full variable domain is DTGVSQNPRHKITKRGQNVTFRCDPISEHNRLYWYRQTLGQGPEFLTYFQNEAQLEKSRLLSDRFSAERPKGSFSTLEIQRTEQGDSAMYLCASSWGHQETQYFGPGTRLLVL.

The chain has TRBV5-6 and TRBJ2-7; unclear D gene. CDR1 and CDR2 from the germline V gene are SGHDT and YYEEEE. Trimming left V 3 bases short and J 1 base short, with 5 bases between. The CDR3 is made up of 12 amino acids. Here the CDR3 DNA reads TGTGCCAGCAGCTCCAGGTCCTACGAGCAGTACTTC. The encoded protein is CASSSRSYEQYF.

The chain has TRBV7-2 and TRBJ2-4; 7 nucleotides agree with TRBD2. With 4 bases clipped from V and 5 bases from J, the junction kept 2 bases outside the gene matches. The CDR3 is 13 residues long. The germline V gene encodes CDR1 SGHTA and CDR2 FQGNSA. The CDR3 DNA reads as TGTGCCAGCAGCTCGGGGGGACAAAACATTCAGTACTTC. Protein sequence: CASSSGGQNIQYF.

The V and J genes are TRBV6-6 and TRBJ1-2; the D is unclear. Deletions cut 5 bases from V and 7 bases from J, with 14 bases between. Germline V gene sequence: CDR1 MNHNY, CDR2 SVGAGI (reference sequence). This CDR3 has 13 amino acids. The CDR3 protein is CASSPDPWAGYTF. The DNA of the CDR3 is TGTGCCAGCAGTCCCGACCCCTGGGCTGGCTACACCTTC.

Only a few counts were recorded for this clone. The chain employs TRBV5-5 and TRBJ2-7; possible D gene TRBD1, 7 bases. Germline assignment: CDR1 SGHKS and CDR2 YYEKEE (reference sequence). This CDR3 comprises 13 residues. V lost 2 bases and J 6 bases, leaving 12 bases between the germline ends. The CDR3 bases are TGTGCCAGCAGCTTCAGGCAGGGGGGCGAGCAGTACTTC. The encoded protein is CASSFRQGGEQYF.

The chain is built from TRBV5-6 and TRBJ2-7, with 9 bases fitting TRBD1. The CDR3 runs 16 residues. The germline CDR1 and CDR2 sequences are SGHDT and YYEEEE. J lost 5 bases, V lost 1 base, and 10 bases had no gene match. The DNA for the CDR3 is TGTGCCAGCAGCTTGAATTTTCGGGACAGGGCCCACGAGCAGTACTTC. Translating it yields CASSLNFRDRAHEQYF. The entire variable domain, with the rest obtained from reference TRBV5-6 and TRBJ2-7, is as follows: DAGVTQSPTHLIKTRGQQVTLRCSPKSGHDTVSWYQQALGQGPQFIFQYYEEEERQRGNFPDRFSGHQFPNYSSELNVNALLLGDSALYLCASSLNFRDRAHEQYFGPGTRLTVT.

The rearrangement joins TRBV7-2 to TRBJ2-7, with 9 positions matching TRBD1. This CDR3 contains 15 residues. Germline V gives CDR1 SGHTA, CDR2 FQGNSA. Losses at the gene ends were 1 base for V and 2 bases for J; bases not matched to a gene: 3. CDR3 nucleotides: TGTGCCAGCAGCTTAGTGACAGGGGGGGCCTACGAGCAGTACTTC. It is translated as CASSLVTGGAYEQYF. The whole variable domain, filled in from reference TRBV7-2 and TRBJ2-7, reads GAGVSQSPSNKVTEKGKDVELRCDPISGHTALYWYRQSLGQGLEFLIYFQGNSAPDKSGLPSDRFSAERTGGSVSTLTIQRTQQEDSAVYLCASSLVTGGAYEQYFGPGTRLTVT.

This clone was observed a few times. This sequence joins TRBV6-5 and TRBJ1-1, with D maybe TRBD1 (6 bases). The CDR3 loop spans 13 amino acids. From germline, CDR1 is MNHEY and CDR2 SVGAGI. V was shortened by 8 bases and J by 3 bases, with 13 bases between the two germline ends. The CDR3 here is CASAQPGDTEAFF. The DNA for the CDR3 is TGTGCCAGCGCCCAACCAGGGGACACTGAAGCTTTCTTT.

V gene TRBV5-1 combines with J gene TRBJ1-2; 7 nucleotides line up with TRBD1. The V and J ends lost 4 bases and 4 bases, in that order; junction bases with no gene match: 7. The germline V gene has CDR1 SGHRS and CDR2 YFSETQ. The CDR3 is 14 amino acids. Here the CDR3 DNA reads TGCGCCAGCAGCCTGGTCGACAGGGCCTATGGCTACACCTTC. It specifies CASSLVDRAYGYTF.

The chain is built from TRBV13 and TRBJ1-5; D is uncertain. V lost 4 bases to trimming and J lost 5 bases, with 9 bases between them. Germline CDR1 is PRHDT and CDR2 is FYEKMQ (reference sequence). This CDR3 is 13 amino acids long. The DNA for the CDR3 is TGTGCCAGCAGCTCTCGTAATCATCAGCCCCAGCATTTT. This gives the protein CASSSRNHQPQHF.

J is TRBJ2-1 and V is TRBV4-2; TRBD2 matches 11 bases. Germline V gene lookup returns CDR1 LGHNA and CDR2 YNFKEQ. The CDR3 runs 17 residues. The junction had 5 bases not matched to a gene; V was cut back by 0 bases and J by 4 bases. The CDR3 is CASSQDGLAGGYNEQFF. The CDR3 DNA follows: TGTGCCAGCAGCCAAGATGGGCTAGCGGGGGGTTACAATGAGCAGTTCTTC.